One T cell receptor (beta chain) is described in this entry. This receptor's antigen is unknown. No much larger clonotype is one base removed from it; base qualities were not supplied. After removal of 7 bases from V and 1 base from J, the junction retains 2 bases not matched to a gene. As encoded in the germline V gene (reference sequence), CDR1 is LNHDA while CDR2 is SQIVND. The CDR3, cysteine through phenylalanine, is 13 amino acids long. Left in the record is the CDR3 DNA by itself, 39 bases read in frame from the first base. The data originate from a study of glioma-infiltrating T cells after dendritic cell vaccination (dated by TCRdb to the mid-2010s). Notes on the research overall: Of the 15 glioblastoma patients in the cohort, all drawn from Phase I and II dendritic cell vaccination trials, 9 were newly diagnosed and 6 had recurrent disease. Between 2003 and 2012, patients were given autologous tumor lysate-pulsed dendritic cell vaccination. To make the vaccine, monocyte-derived dendritic cells were cultured for less than nine days with IL-4 and GM-CSF and then pulsed overnight with autologous tumor lysate. Each patient got three intradermal injections of the dendritic cell vaccine, spaced at biweekly intervals, in the arm below the axilla. In glioblastoma patients vaccinated with dendritic cells, deep sequencing of TCR beta CDR3 regions served to measure tumor-infiltrating lymphocyte content and to compare repertoires between tumor and blood. TCR sequencing metrics, including TIL content and tumor-blood repertoire overlap, were correlated with survival after dendritic cell vaccination.

To be selected, patients needed enough residual fresh-frozen tumor tissue and more than two years of available survival data. An isocitrate dehydrogenase mutation was not carried by any of the glioblastoma patients, although molecular status was otherwise variable. PBMC were collected before vaccination, two weeks after the third vaccination, and at tumor progression when it occurred. The Qiagen DNeasy Blood extraction Kit was used for extraction of genomic DNA. The immunoSEQ assay amplified TCRB CDR3 regions from roughly 2 micrograms of genomic DNA, or from all available DNA when less than that amount was available. The multiplex PCR relied on 60 forward primers for TCR V beta segments and 13 reverse primers for J beta segments. Synthetic control templates were spiked into each sample at limiting dilution to estimate reads per starting template. The Illumina HiSeq System generated sequencing reads of 87 bp. The authors processed their data as follows. PCR and sequencing errors were removed by merging closely related sequences with a nearest neighbor algorithm. TCR overlap was measured as the percentage of unique tumor TCR beta sequences also present in the same patient's peripheral blood. Held by TCRdb, this immuneACCESS table contains in-frame sequences only and omits some clones. Under half of the omission traces to an unresolved V gene where checked; the cause of the rest is unknown. The DNA was the basis for D and trimming; V, J and clone size are from that table. The sample contains tens of thousands of clones, less than 90% of them found a single time. 9.5% to 12% of the sample is in the top ten clones.

Findings and caveats that apply to the study as a whole: The cohort was small and heterogeneous, only a few patients had full blood and tumor sets, and even fewer had initial-recurrent tumor pairs. Higher estimated pretreatment TIL content predicted longer time to progression and overall survival after dendritic cell vaccination. The three-group TCR overlap response model was characterized as speculative, and prospective validation of the model was stated to be required. No direct relationship between TCR clonality and survival was found, suggesting that a diverse polyclonal response may matter.

The rearrangement combines TRBV19 with TRBJ2-7; 9 nucleotides in the junction match TRBD1. This TCR was sampled from a human donor with glioblastoma. The source material was blood, sampled before dendritic cell vaccination. Here is the DNA: TGTGCCAGTACCGGGACAGGGTCCTACGAGCAGTACTTC. Translated, it reads CASTGTGSYEQYF.